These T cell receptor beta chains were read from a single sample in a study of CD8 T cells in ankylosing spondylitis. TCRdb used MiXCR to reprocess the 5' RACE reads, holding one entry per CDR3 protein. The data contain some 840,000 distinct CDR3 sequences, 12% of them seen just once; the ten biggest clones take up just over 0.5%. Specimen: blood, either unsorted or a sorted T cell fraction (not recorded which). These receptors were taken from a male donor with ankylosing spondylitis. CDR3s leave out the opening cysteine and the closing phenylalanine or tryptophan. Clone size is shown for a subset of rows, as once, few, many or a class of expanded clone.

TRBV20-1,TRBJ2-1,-,SAGLRRVSYNEQF
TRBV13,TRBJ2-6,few,ASSLRTRANVLT
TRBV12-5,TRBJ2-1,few,ASGLFRTGGRNEQF
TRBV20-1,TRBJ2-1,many,SALRTSGYNEQF
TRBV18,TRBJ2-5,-,ASSPRTDSQETQY
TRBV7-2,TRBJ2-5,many,ASSPGRGETQY
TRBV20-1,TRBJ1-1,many,SARDDNTEAF
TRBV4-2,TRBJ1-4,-,ASSQGGAILEKLF
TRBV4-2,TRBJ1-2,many,ASSQGARGYT
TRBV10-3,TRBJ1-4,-,AISDPGGSEKLF
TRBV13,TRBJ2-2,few,ASSFPSGRENTGELF
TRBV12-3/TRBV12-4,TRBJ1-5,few,ASSLSRSGQPQH
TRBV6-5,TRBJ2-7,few,ASSYPGLAGAYEQY
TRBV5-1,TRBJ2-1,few,ASSPGLAGDTYNEQF
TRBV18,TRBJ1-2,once,ASSLGRGREYT
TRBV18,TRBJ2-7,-,ASSAFLPGDEQY
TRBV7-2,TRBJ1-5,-,ASSPNSGQGGQPQH
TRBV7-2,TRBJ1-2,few,ASSLDSTASYGYT
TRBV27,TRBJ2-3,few,ASSTRRQQY
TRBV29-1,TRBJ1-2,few,SAGTGLGAGYT
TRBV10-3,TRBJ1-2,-,AISDEDRENGYT
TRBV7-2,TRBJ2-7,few,ASSLVSGGTYEQY
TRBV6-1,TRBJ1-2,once,ASSRTAVEGT
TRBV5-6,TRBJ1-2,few,ASSRETTNYGYT
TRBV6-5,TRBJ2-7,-,ASSYSGGGEQY
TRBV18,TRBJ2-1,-,ASSPDTGLDLNEQF
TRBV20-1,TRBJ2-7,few,SAPRDSGTSGSYEQY
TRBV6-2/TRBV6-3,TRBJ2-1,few,ASSRPTWDEQF
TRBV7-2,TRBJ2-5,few,ASSYDSSGETQY
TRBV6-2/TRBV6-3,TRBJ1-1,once,ASRAGAAPKAF
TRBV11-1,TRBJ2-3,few,ASSGRTGKADTQY
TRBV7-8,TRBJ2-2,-,ASRPTRTNTGELF
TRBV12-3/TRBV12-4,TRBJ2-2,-,ASSPDRGLDTGELF
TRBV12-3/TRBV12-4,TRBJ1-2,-,ASSTGRAYGYT
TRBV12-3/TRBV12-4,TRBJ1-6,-,ASSYSGTGSYNSPLH
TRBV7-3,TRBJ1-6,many,ASSLLGDPSSPLH
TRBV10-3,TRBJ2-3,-,AIAIAGSTDTQY
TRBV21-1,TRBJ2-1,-,ASGGRPGMDEQF
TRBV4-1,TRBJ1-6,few,ASSRQGTNSPLH
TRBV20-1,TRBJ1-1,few,SARDIRSIISEAF
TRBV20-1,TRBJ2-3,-,SAMSAGGLTDTQY
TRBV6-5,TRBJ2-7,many,ASSYQTTGEQY
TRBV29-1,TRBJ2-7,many,SANRGPYEQY
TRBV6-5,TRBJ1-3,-,ASSYSRLENTIY
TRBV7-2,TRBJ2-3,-,ASSLDGAGATDTQY
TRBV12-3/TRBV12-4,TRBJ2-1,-,ASRPAGATYNEQF
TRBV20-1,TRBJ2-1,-,SASPGGNRNEQF
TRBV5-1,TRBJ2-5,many,ASSLGTGAETQY
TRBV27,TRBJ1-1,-,ASSSQGSYTEAF
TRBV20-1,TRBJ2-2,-,SARDRMQGYPGELF
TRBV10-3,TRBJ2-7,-,AIRDDLHEQY
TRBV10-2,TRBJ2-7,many,ASTRTSGTSYEQY
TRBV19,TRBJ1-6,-,ASRTGEGSPLH
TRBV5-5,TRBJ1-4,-,ASSYGAFEGEKLF
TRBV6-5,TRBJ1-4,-,ASSWRVREKLF
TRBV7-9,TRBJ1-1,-,ASSLAQTPEAF
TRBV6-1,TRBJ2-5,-,ASTDRVNQETQY
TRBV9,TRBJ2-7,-,ASSEGQILSEQY
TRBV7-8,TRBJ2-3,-,ASSNYLGEEAQY